The 20 T cell receptor beta chains reported below all come from one sample, sequenced in a study of stem cell transplantation in POMP-related autoinflammatory disease. Generated by immunoSEQ multiplex PCR, the TCRdb table keeps only in-frame clones and is missing some. The table lists tens of thousands of clones, around 90% of them singletons. The sample here was CD4+ T cells from PBMCs, taken after stem cell transplantation. The receptor set was obtained from a human patient with POMP-related autoinflammation and immune dysregulation (PRAID). The T cells may partly be graft donor cells.

This clone appeared a single time. J is TRBJ2-3 and V is TRBV24-1; 9 nucleotides line up with TRBD2. In germline, CDR1 is KGHDR, CDR2 SFDVKD. This CDR3 spans 18 amino acids. Trimming took 4 bases from V and 2 from J; bases not matched to a gene: 12. CDR3 loop: CATSEARSGGMITDTQYF. DNA for the CDR3: TGTGCCACCAGTGAGGCCCGTAGCGGGGGTATGATCACAGATACGCAGTATTTT.

This clone was found once. This chain links TRBV28 with TRBJ2-7, with 10 bases that match TRBD1. Losses at the gene ends were 5 bases for V and 5 bases for J; bases not matched to a gene: 18. Per the germline V gene, CDR1 is MDHEN and CDR2 is SYDVKM. This CDR3 spans 18 amino acids. The CDR3 sequence: CASSPGGSGQGYRHEQYF. The CDR3 coding sequence is TGTGCCAGCAGTCCCGGCGGGTCGGGACAGGGGTATCGCCACGAGCAGTACTTC.

The J gene is TRBJ1-1, the V gene TRBV6-5, with D possibly being TRBD1 (6 bases). CDR1 is MNHEY and CDR2 is SVGAGI in the germline V gene. The CDR3 has 13 amino acids. V gave up 8 bases and J gave up 2 bases, with 12 bases separating them. The CDR3 nucleotides are TGTGCCAGCCACGGACAGTTTAACACTGAAGCTTTCTTT. Translating it yields CASHGQFNTEAFF.

The chain uses TRBV2 and TRBJ1-1; D may be TRBD1 (5 bases). The V gene's germline CDR1 is SNHLY and CDR2 FYNNEI. Trimming left V 2 bases short and J 4 bases short, with 14 bases between. The CDR3 sequence is 15 residues long. CDR3: CASSETPGSGTEAFF. In DNA form, the CDR3 reads TGTGCCAGCAGTGAAACGCCAGGGTCGGGCACTGAAGCTTTCTTT.

This sequence joins TRBV4-1 and TRBJ1-4, with D perhaps matching TRBD1 (6 bases). Trimming left V 0 bases short and J 8 bases short, with 16 bases between. CDR1 MGHRA and CDR2 YSYEKL come from the germline V gene. This CDR3 region has 16 residues. The DNA for the CDR3 is TGCGCCAGCAGCCAAGATCGGGCAGGGGATGGCGAAAAACTGTTTTTT. Translation gives CASSQDRAGDGEKLFF.

V is TRBV3-1 (or the pseudogene TRBV3-2) and J is TRBJ1-1; D is unclear. V lost 3 bases and J 8 bases, leaving 10 bases between the germline ends. CDR1 is LGHDT, CDR2 YNNKEL, per germline (reference sequence). The CDR3 sequence is 12 residues long. The chain's CDR3 is CASSHLESEAFF. The CDR3 DNA reads TGTGCCAGCAGCCACCTGGAGTCGGAAGCTTTCTTT.

The J gene is TRBJ2-3, the V gene TRBV7-9; D may correspond to TRBD1 or TRBD2 (5 bases each). The germline gives CDR1 SEHNR, CDR2 FQNEAQ (reference sequence). The CDR3 is 17 residues long. Trimming pared 5 bases from V and 0 bases from J, leaving 18 bases between. The CDR3 spells CASSRRARQRSTDTQYF. Here the CDR3 DNA reads TGTGCCAGCAGCCGGCGGGCCCGACAGCGAAGCACAGATACGCAGTATTTT.

Here the CDR3 reads CALQGYGTEAFF. In DNA, the CDR3 is TGTGCTCTACAGGGTTATGGCACTGAAGCTTTCTTT. The chain uses TRBV19 and TRBJ1-1; the D gene is possibly TRBD1 (6 bases). Germline V lookup: CDR1 LNHDA, CDR2 SQIVND (reference sequence). This CDR3 is built from 12 residues.

J is TRBJ2-1 and V is TRBV9, with D uncertain. This CDR3 is 13 amino acids long. Trimming shortened V by 2 bases and J by 5 bases, and 8 bases separated the two germline ends. The germline CDR1 and CDR2 sequences are SGDLS and YYNGEE. The CDR3 loop reads CASSVDWDNEQFF. CDR3 nucleotides: TGTGCCAGCAGCGTTGACTGGGACAATGAGCAGTTCTTC. The entire variable domain, with the rest obtained from reference TRBV9 and TRBJ2-1, is as follows: DSGVTQTPKHLITATGQRVTLRCSPRSGDLSVYWYQQSLDQGLQFLIQYYNGEERAKGNILERFSAQQFPDLHSELNLSSLELGDSALYFCASSVDWDNEQFFGPGTRLTVL.

The chain links TRBV6-6 to TRBJ2-1; no firm D call. The CDR3 runs 13 residues. Germline CDR1 reads MNHNY; CDR2 reads SVGAGI (reference sequence). V was cut by 5 bases and J by 1 base, with 6 bases left in between. The CDR3 sequence: CASSIRSYNEQFF. The CDR3 nucleotides are TGTGCCAGCAGTATAAGGTCCTACAATGAGCAGTTCTTC.

The rearrangement joins TRBV20-1 to TRBJ1-5; 7 bases align to TRBD1. The CDR3 runs 16 residues. CDR1 DFQATT and CDR2 SNEGSKA come from the germline V gene (reference sequence). Trimming cost V 3 bases and J 7 bases; bases outside gene matches: 15. Here the CDR3 DNA reads TGCAGTGCTAGTATAAGCCAGACAGGGATTGAGCAGCCCCAGCATTTT. This encodes CSASISQTGIEQPQHF.

CDR3 DNA sequence: TGTGCCAGCAGCGTCCCGGGGGGCGAAAAACTGTTTTTT. Protein: CASSVPGGEKLFF. The genes are TRBV7-8 and TRBJ1-4; tentative D call: TRBD1 (6 bases). Germline V CDR1 and CDR2: SGHVS, FQNEAQ. The CDR3 length is 13 residues. V shed 5 bases and J shed 8 bases, with 12 bases lying between them. Using reference TRBV7-8 and TRBJ1-4 for the parts outside the CDR3, the full variable domain is GAGVSQSPRYKVAKRGQDVALRCDPISGHVSLFWYQQALGQGPEFLTYFQNEAQLDKSGLPSDRFFAERPEGSVSTLKIQRTQQEDSAVYLCASSVPGGEKLFFGSGTQLSVL.

Only one count was recorded for this clone. J is TRBJ1-2 and V is TRBV12-3 or TRBV12-4; maybe TRBD1 (5 bases). This CDR3 is built from 11 residues. Trimming left V 3 bases short and J 7 bases short, with 6 bases between. The CDR3, as DNA: TGTGCCAGCAGTTTGGGGGTTGGCTACACCTTC. Translated, it gives CASSLGVGYTF.

CDR3 nucleotide sequence: TGTGCCAGCAGTTTTGGTATCGGAAACACCATATATTTT. Translation gives CASSFGIGNTIYF. The V and J genes are TRBV28 and TRBJ1-3; no clear D gene. The germline V gene has CDR1 MDHEN and CDR2 SYDVKM. The CDR3 is made up of 13 amino acids. The V end lost 3 bases, the J end lost 4 bases, and 7 bases lay between the germline ends.

The CDR3: CASSLLGADTQYF. In DNA, the CDR3 is TGTGCCAGCAGTTTACTAGGGGCAGATACGCAGTATTTT. This chain connects TRBV12-3 or TRBV12-4 to TRBJ2-3, with TRBD1 as a possible D gene (5 bases). This CDR3 has 13 residues. The germline V and J ends were trimmed by 2 bases and 4 bases, with 7 bases remaining between them.

The chain uses TRBV18 and TRBJ2-7; 13 bases fit TRBD2. Germline V gene lookup returns CDR1 KGHSH and CDR2 LQKENI. With 1 base clipped from V and 5 bases from J, the junction kept 2 bases outside the gene matches. This CDR3 is 15 amino acids long. The CDR3 spells CASSPRTSGRNEQYF. The CDR3 bases are TGTGCCAGCTCACCACGGACTAGCGGGAGAAACGAGCAGTACTTC.

This clone was found a few times. The CDR3 bases are TGTGCTAGTGGTACCGGTCTCTACGAGCAGTACTTC. Translation: CASGTGLYEQYF. V is TRBV12-5 and J is TRBJ2-7, with D uncertain. V was clipped by 5 bases and J by 3 bases, with 8 bases between them. The germline CDR1 and CDR2 sequences are LGHNT and FRNRAP. The CDR3 totals 12 residues.

This clone was detected once. The chain employs TRBV11-2 and TRBJ2-7; tentative D call: TRBD2 (6 bases). V gave up 5 bases and J gave up 4 bases, with 15 bases separating them. Germline-derived CDR1 and CDR2 are SGHAT and FQNNGV. This CDR3 spans 14 amino acids. CDR3 region: CASSLLGSLYEQYF. The CDR3 DNA follows: TGTGCCAGCAGCCTTCTCGGGAGCTTGTACGAGCAGTACTTC.

The chain links TRBV7-9 to TRBJ2-3; 10 bases agree with TRBD2. CDR3 length equals 16 residues. CDR1 and CDR2 from the germline V gene are SEHNR and FQNEAQ (reference sequence). V was pared by 4 bases and J by 0 bases, with 4 bases of the junction left unmatched. The CDR3 DNA sequence: TGTGCCAGCAGCTGGCCGACTAGCGGGAGCACAGATACGCAGTATTTT. This translates into CASSWPTSGSTDTQYF.

The chain combines TRBV19 with TRBJ2-2; perhaps TRBD1 as D (6 bases). V lost 6 bases to trimming and J lost 1 base, with 9 bases between them. This CDR3 has 14 residues. Germline V gene data show CDR1 as LNHDA and CDR2 as SQIVND (reference sequence). The CDR3, as DNA: TGTGCCAGTAGGAAGACAGGGAACACCGGGGAGCTGTTTTTT. Its translation: CASRKTGNTGELFF.